A selection of T cell receptor beta chains follows, all from one sample in a study of T cell responses to AZD1222 COVID-19 vaccine. Repertoires were generated with immunoSEQ multiplex PCR, while TCRdb's copy carries only in-frame clones and drops some. The repertoire has 95,000 to 100,000 clones, approximately 89% of them found once; the top ten carry roughly 10%. Material: peripheral blood, obtained 28 days after the second AZD1222 dose. Source of these receptors: an adult who received the AZD1222 COVID-19 vaccine. CDR3s include the opening cysteine and the closing phenylalanine or tryptophan. D genes are given only for firm matches.

>TRBV6-5|TRBJ1-2|.
CASSLTGFYGYTF
TGTGCCAGCAGTCTTACAGGGTTCTATGGCTACACCTTC
>TRBV7-6|TRBJ1-6|.
CASSRDRDSPLHF
TGTGCCAGCAGCCGAGATCGGGATTCACCCCTCCACTTT
>TRBV11-2|TRBJ2-7|.
CASSSPRDGSYEQYF
TGTGCCAGCAGCAGCCCCCGGGACGGCTCCTACGAGCAGTACTTC
>TRBV18|TRBJ1-2|.
CASSPGGPTSGYTF
TGTGCCAGCTCACCAGGGGGCCCTACGAGTGGCTACACCTTC
>TRBV19|TRBJ2-3|TRBD2
CASSPYGRGGLNTQYF
TGTGCCAGTAGTCCGTACGGCCGGGGGGGCCTGAATACGCAGTATTTT
>TRBV5-1|TRBJ1-5|.
CASSLVFGSNQPQHF
TGCGCCAGCAGCTTGGTTTTCGGTAGCAATCAGCCCCAGCATTTT
>TRBV27|TRBJ1-3|.
CASSLSRSSGNTIYF
TGTGCCAGCAGTTTATCACGGAGCTCTGGAAACACCATATATTTT
>TRBV7-2|TRBJ2-3|.
CASSLLTDTQYF
TGTGCCAGCAGCTTATTGACGGATACGCAGTATTTT
>TRBV7-2|TRBJ2-7|.
CASSSGRGGTYEQYF
TGTGCCAGCAGCTCGGGAAGAGGGGGAACCTACGAGCAGTACTTC
>TRBV30|TRBJ1-3|TRBD1
CAWGGQGPGNTIYF
TGTGCCTGGGGGGGACAGGGCCCTGGAAACACCATATATTTT
>TRBV7-3|TRBJ2-3|TRBD2
CASSSLAGVGTDTQYF
TGTGCCAGCAGCTCTTTAGCGGGAGTCGGCACAGATACGCAGTATTTT
>TRBV28|TRBJ1-5|.
CASRSGTHNQPQHF
TGTGCCAGCAGGTCCGGGACACACAATCAGCCCCAGCATTTT
>TRBV3-1/TRBV3-2|TRBJ2-2|.
CASSPPHKTGELFF
TGTGCCAGCAGCCCCCCCCACAAGACCGGGGAGCTGTTTTTT
>TRBV27|TRBJ2-7|TRBD2
CASRLGLAGSLGEQYF
TGTGCCAGCAGACTGGGCCTAGCGGGGTCGTTGGGCGAGCAGTACTTC
>TRBV5-1|TRBJ2-7|.
CASGQSETSSYEQYF
TGCGCCAGCGGACAGTCTGAGACAAGCTCCTACGAGCAGTACTTC
>TRBV28|TRBJ2-6|.
CASSRRVAGANVLTF
TGTGCCAGCAGCCGAAGGGTGGCTGGGGCCAACGTCCTGACTTTC